This TCR beta chain is drawn from a study of control samples from healthy donors and cancer patients. Trimming stripped 1 base from V and 2 bases from J, with 9 bases between. Germline lookup yields CDR1 MNHNS and CDR2 SASEGT. The CDR3 runs 14 residues. TCRdb's table, derived via immunoSEQ multiplex PCR, lists solely in-frame clones and lacks some. The repertoire has 110,000 to 150,000 clones, 85% to 95% of them found once; the top ten carry around 12%. Sequenced material: blood. The V and J genes are TRBV6-1 and TRBJ2-7; D is possibly TRBD2 (5 bases). The TCR sequence derives from a man between 35 and 55 years old in good health. CDR3: CASSEGRVTYEQYF. The DNA for the CDR3 is TGTGCCAGCAGTGAAGGGCGGGTTACCTACGAGCAGTACTTC.